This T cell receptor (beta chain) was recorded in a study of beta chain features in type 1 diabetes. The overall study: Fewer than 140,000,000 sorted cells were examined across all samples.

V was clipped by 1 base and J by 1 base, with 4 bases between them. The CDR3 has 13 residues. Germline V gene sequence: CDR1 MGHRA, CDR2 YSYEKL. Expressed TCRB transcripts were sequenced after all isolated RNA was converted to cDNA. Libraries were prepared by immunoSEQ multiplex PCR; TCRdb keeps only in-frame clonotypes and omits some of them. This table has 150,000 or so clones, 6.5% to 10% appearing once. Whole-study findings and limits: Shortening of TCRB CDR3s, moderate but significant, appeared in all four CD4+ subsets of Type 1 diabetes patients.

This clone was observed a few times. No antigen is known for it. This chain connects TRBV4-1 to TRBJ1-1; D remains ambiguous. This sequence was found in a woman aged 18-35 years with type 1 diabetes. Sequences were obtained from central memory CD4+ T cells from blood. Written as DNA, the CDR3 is TGCGCCAGCAGCCAAGGGCCGAACACTGAAGCTTTCTTT. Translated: CASSQGPNTEAFF.